The present T cell receptor (beta chain) was sequenced within a study of shared clonotypes between healthy human individuals. The method was immunoSEQ multiplex PCR; TCRdb's version includes in-frame clones alone and lacks a portion of them. This table has nearly 2 million clones, about 95% appearing once. This CDR3 region has 14 residues. Trimming left V 0 bases short and J 9 bases short, with 13 bases between. Per the germline V gene, CDR1 is SGDLS and CDR2 is YYNGEE. The naive CD8 fraction comprised CD45RO-negative cells positively selected for CCR7 and excluded terminally differentiated effector memory CD45RA+ cells.

The receptor's source is a man between 18 and 29 years old in good health. This chain links TRBV9 with TRBJ2-1, with TRBD2 as a possible D gene (7 bases). Sequencing used naive CD8+ T cells sorted from blood. The CDR3 loop is CASSVEGGAREQFF. The DNA for the CDR3 is TGTGCCAGCAGCGTAGAAGGGGGGGCGCGTGAGCAGTTCTTC.